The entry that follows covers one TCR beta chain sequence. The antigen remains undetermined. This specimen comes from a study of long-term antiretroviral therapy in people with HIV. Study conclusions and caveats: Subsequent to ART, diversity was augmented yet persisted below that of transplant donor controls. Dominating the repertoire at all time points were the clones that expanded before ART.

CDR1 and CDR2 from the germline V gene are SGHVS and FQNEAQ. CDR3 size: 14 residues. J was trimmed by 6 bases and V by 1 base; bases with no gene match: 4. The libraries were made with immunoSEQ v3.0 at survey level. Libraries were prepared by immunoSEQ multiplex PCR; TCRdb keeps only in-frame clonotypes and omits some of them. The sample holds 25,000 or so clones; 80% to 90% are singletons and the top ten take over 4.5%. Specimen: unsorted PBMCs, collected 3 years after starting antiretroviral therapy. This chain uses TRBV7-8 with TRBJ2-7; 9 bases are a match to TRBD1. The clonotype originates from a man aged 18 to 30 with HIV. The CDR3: CASSLGGTGREQYF. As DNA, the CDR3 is TGTGCCAGCAGCTTAGGAGGGACAGGGCGCGAGCAGTACTTC.